Following are 12 T cell receptor beta chains from one sample sequenced in a study of T cell responses to AZD1222 COVID-19 vaccine. The repertoire was sequenced with immunoSEQ multiplex PCR; TCRdb's copy has only in-frame clones and lacks some. The sample lists some 150,000 clones, about nine tenths occurring once. The starting material was peripheral blood, obtained 28 days after the second dose of the MenACWY control vaccine. Receptor source: an adult who received the MenACWY meningococcal vaccine as a control.

The chain uses TRBV14 and TRBJ1-6; D unclear. The CDR3 has 14 residues. Germline values: CDR1 SGHDN, CDR2 FVKESK. V lost 1 base, J lost 3 bases, and 4 bases lay in between. The CDR3: CASSQGNYNSPLHF. The CDR3 DNA is TGTGCCAGCAGCCAAGGAAACTATAATTCACCCCTCCACTTT. The full variable domain, completed using reference TRBV14 and TRBJ1-6, is EAGVTQFPSHSVIEKGQTVTLRCDPISGHDNLYWYRRVMGKEIKFLLHFVKESKQDESGMPNNRFLAERTGGTYSTLKVQPAELEDSGVYFCASSQGNYNSPLHFGNGTRLTVT.

The chain employs TRBV6-5 and TRBJ1-4; no reliable D call. The CDR3 has 14 residues. The V gene's germline CDR1 is MNHEY and CDR2 SVGAGI. V was shortened by 6 bases and J by 8 bases, with 16 bases between the two germline ends. DNA of the CDR3: TGTGCCAGCAGCCTTCAGACCGCTGACGAAAAACTGTTTTTT. It translates to CASSLQTADEKLFF.

J is TRBJ1-2 and V is TRBV7-9; D may be TRBD1 (5 bases). The CDR3 has 14 amino acids. Germline V gives CDR1 SEHNR, CDR2 FQNEAQ (reference sequence). Trimming removed 4 bases at V and 1 base at J, with 10 bases between. The CDR3 region has the DNA TGTGCCAGCAGCTCCCGGCAGGGTAACTATGGCTACACCTTC. As protein: CASSSRQGNYGYTF. The full variable domain, with the rest looked up from reference TRBV7-9 and TRBJ1-2, is DTGVSQNPRHKITKRGQNVTFRCDPISEHNRLYWYRQTLGQGPEFLTYFQNEAQLEKSRLLSDRFSAERPKGSFSTLEIQRTEQGDSAMYLCASSSRQGNYGYTFGSGTRLTVV.

This clone was seen more than once but under ten times. The chain carries TRBV19 and TRBJ1-1; 7 nucleotides match TRBD1. The trim removed 2 bases at V and 9 bases at J, leaving 12 bases unmatched. The CDR3 sequence is 15 residues long. Germline V CDR1 and CDR2: LNHDA, SQIVND (reference sequence). The CDR3 loop reads CASSIWAGDSSKAFF. CDR3 bases: TGTGCCAGTAGTATATGGGCCGGGGACAGTTCTAAAGCTTTCTTT.

This chain joins TRBV7-9 and TRBJ1-2, with TRBD1 matching 7 bases. CDR1 SEHNR and CDR2 FQNEAQ come from the germline V gene (reference sequence). This CDR3 region has 15 residues. J was trimmed by 3 bases and V by 5 bases; bases with no gene match: 9. CDR3 residues: CASSRPTGVDYGYTF. In DNA, the CDR3 is TGTGCCAGCAGCCGACCCACAGGGGTCGACTATGGCTACACCTTC.

V and J are TRBV19 and TRBJ1-5; 11 bases align to TRBD1. The CDR3 has 14 amino acids. The ends lost 9 bases at V and 6 bases at J; junction bases unmatched: 7. Per germline, CDR1 LNHDA and CDR2 SQIVND (reference sequence). The CDR3 DNA follows: TGTGCCAGCGGCGGGACAGGGGGGGGTCAGCCCCAGCATTTT. The encoded protein is CASGGTGGGQPQHF.

The chain is built from TRBV6-5 and TRBJ1-1; perhaps TRBD1 as D (5 bases). With 8 bases removed from V and 1 base from J, the gap between germline ends came to 11 bases. From germline, CDR1 is MNHEY and CDR2 SVGAGI. CDR3 length equals 13 residues. This chain's CDR3 is CASQMGGNTEAFF. CDR3 coding DNA: TGTGCCAGCCAAATGGGGGGGAACACTGAAGCTTTCTTT.

This clone appeared a few times. V usage is TRBV9 and J usage is TRBJ2-5, with TRBD2 as a possible D gene (6 bases). Deletions cut 0 bases from V and 5 bases from J, with 11 bases between. The germline gives CDR1 SGDLS, CDR2 YYNGEE. CDR3 length: 14 residues. CDR3 DNA: TGTGCCAGCAGCGTAGCCGGGGGTGAGGAGACCCAGTACTTC. Amino acids: CASSVAGGEETQYF. The full variable domain, with the rest looked up from reference TRBV9 and TRBJ2-5, is DSGVTQTPKHLITATGQRVTLRCSPRSGDLSVYWYQQSLDQGLQFLIQYYNGEERAKGNILERFSAQQFPDLHSELNLSSLELGDSALYFCASSVAGGEETQYFGPGTRLLVL.

This clone was recorded only once. The rearrangement links TRBV6-5 to TRBJ2-1, with 8 bases aligning to TRBD2. Germline-derived CDR1 and CDR2 are MNHEY and SVGAGI. The CDR3 is 14 amino acids. J was trimmed by 0 bases and V by 8 bases; bases with no gene match: 3. In DNA form, the CDR3 reads TGTGCCAGCTTAGCGGGGCACTCCTACAATGAGCAGTTCTTC. Translating gives CASLAGHSYNEQFF.

CDR3 nucleotides: TGTGCCAGCAGCCTTGGACTTAGCGGGAGGCGCGCAGATACGCAGTATTTT. This codes for CASSLGLSGRRADTQYF. This chain links TRBV7-2 with TRBJ2-3; TRBD2 agrees at 10 bases. V lost 5 bases to trimming and J lost 4 bases; unmatched junction nucleotides: 12. The CDR3 is 17 residues long. Germline-derived CDR1 and CDR2 are SGHTA and FQGNSA. Together with reference TRBV7-2 and TRBJ2-3, the CDR3 gives the full variable domain: GAGVSQSPSNKVTEKGKDVELRCDPISGHTALYWYRQSLGQGLEFLIYFQGNSAPDKSGLPSDRFSAERTGGSVSTLTIQRTQQEDSAVYLCASSLGLSGRRADTQYFGPGTRLTVL.

This rearrangement joins TRBV19 to TRBJ1-4, with 10 bases identical to TRBD1. This CDR3 region has 16 residues. From germline, CDR1 is LNHDA and CDR2 SQIVND (reference sequence). J lost 6 bases, V lost 6 bases, and 10 bases had no gene match. The CDR3 here is CASSPSRGTGDEKLFF. The DNA of the CDR3 is TGTGCCAGTAGCCCCTCTAGAGGGACAGGGGATGAAAAACTGTTTTTT. The complete variable domain, with remaining parts taken from reference TRBV19 and TRBJ1-4, reads DGGITQSPKYLFRKEGQNVTLSCEQNLNHDAMYWYRQDPGQGLRLIYYSQIVNDFQKGDIAEGYSVSREKKESFPLTVTSAQKNPTAFYLCASSPSRGTGDEKLFFGSGTQLSVL.

The V call is TRBV9, the J call TRBJ2-3; D not resolved. The length of the CDR3 is 14 residues. In germline, CDR1 is SGDLS, CDR2 YYNGEE. V was cut by 3 bases and J by 1 base, with 9 bases left in between. CDR3 sequence reads: CASSEGWGTDTQYF. The CDR3 DNA reads TGTGCCAGCAGCGAGGGTTGGGGCACAGATACGCAGTATTTT.